This T cell receptor (beta chain) was captured by sequencing in a study of CD8 T cells in Susac syndrome. Random hexamers served to reverse transcribe roughly 0.45 to 1 ug RNA. TCR beta CDR3 was amplified by immunoSEQ covering 54 Vbeta and 13 Jbeta. MiXCR, applied by TCRdb to the immunoSEQ multiplex PCR reads, yields one record per CDR3 protein. The table includes roughly 130,000 distinct CDR3 sequences, about 95% detected once. The CDR3 loop spans 15 amino acids. The V gene's germline CDR1 is SGHRS and CDR2 YFSETQ. The V end was cut by 0 bases, the J end by 5 bases, with 14 bases between. The sequence was obtained from a human donor in good health. The sample consisted of CD4+ T cells from PBMCs. The gene calls are TRBV5-1 and TRBJ1-2, with D possibly matching TRBD1 (5 bases). CDR3 in amino acids: CASSLGRGSPYGYTF. The CDR3 DNA sequence: TGCGCCAGCAGCTTGGGAAGGGGCTCGCCATATGGCTACACCTTC.